These 18 T cell receptor beta chains share one sample of origin, sequenced in a study of cytomegalovirus exposure and HLA in healthy donors. Primers: 60 Vbeta forward and 13 Jbeta reverse. Here immunoSEQ multiplex PCR was the method, and the copy in TCRdb shows in-frame clones only, minus some. The sample includes over 140,000 clones, around four fifths of them seen just once. Material: PBMCs. The receptors shown here come from a young man in good health and CMV-seropositive.

V gene TRBV7-3 combines with J gene TRBJ2-3; D is possibly TRBD2 (7 bases). Germline assignment: CDR1 SGHTA and CDR2 FQGTGA. The CDR3 length is 16 residues. The germline V and J ends were trimmed by 4 bases and 1 base, with 15 bases remaining between them. The CDR3 region is CASSSGGRSGTDTQYF. CDR3 sequence (DNA): TGTGCCAGCAGCTCCGGGGGGCGGAGTGGCACAGATACGCAGTATTTT.

The chain uses TRBV7-3 and TRBJ2-1; 7 nucleotides match TRBD2. Germline CDR1 reads SGHTA; CDR2 reads FQGTGA. V gave up 3 bases and J gave up 10 bases; unmatched junction bases: 6. This CDR3 spans 13 amino acids. The CDR3 DNA sequence: TGTGCCAGCAGCTTCAACGGGGAGGGCGAGCAGTTCTTC. Translated: CASSFNGEGEQFF.

The chain recombines TRBV7-2 with TRBJ2-1; a possible D gene is TRBD1 (5 bases). The germline V gene has CDR1 SGHTA and CDR2 FQGNSA. The V end was cut by 5 bases, the J end by 0 bases, with 11 bases between. The CDR3 runs to 15 residues. The CDR3 is CASSNTGSSYNEQFF. The CDR3 DNA sequence: TGTGCCAGCAGCAACACAGGTAGCTCCTACAATGAGCAGTTCTTC.

The V and J genes are TRBV5-4 and TRBJ2-7; the D gene is possibly TRBD1 (5 bases). Germline V lookup: CDR1 SGHNT, CDR2 YYREEE (reference sequence). Trimming cost V 2 bases and J 1 base, with 7 bases left between them. CDR3 length: 13 amino acids. The CDR3 loop reads CASSLRQSYEQYF. CDR3 nucleotide sequence: TGTGCCAGCAGCTTACGACAGTCCTACGAGCAGTACTTC.

The sample holds a few counts of this clone. This chain connects TRBV4-1 to TRBJ2-3; D perhaps matches TRBD2 (6 bases). Germline loops: CDR1 MGHRA, CDR2 YSYEKL. The CDR3 spans 17 residues. The V end was cut by 1 base, the J end by 6 bases, with 20 bases between. The CDR3 DNA sequence: TGCGCCAGCAGCCAAGTCGATATGGGACTTCCTCGGGATACGCAGTATTTT. The encoded protein is CASSQVDMGLPRDTQYF.

The chain has TRBV6-1 and TRBJ2-1; D may be TRBD2 (6 bases). Trimming cost V 1 base and J 3 bases, with 13 bases left between them. CDR3 length equals 16 residues. The V gene's germline CDR1 is MNHNS and CDR2 SASEGT. The CDR3 region is CASSEVGRGVYNEQFF. The CDR3 bases are TGTGCCAGCAGTGAAGTTGGACGCGGGGTCTACAATGAGCAGTTCTTC.

The chain recombines TRBV15 with TRBJ2-1, with D perhaps matching TRBD2 (6 bases). The germline V gene has CDR1 LNHNV and CDR2 YYDKDF (reference sequence). Between the trimmed V and J ends, which lost 3 bases and 8 bases, there was a span of 17 bases. There are 15 residues in the CDR3. CDR3 sequence (DNA): TGTGCCACCAGCAGTACCTTCGCCGCGGGGTATGAGCAGTTCTTC. Residues: CATSSTFAAGYEQFF.

The chain uses TRBV15 and TRBJ1-1; 9 bases line up with TRBD1. From germline, CDR1 is LNHNV and CDR2 YYDKDF (reference sequence). With 1 base clipped from V and 7 bases from J, the junction kept 10 bases outside the gene matches. The CDR3 contains 16 residues. CDR3 bases: TGTGCCACCAGCAGAGGTGAGGGACAGGGATTTGTTGAAGCTTTCTTT. It encodes CATSRGEGQGFVEAFF.

The V call is TRBV11-2, the J call TRBJ1-4; TRBD1 matches 10 bases. Germline assignment: CDR1 SGHAT and CDR2 FQNNGV. J lost 5 bases, V lost 5 bases, and 5 bases had no gene match. The CDR3 is 15 residues long. The CDR3 bases are TGTGCCAGCAGCGCGTGGGACAGGGGAAATGAAAAACTGTTTTTT. Translated, it gives CASSAWDRGNEKLFF.

V gene TRBV19 combines with J gene TRBJ2-1; 7 positions agree with TRBD2. Unmatched junction bases numbered 6, after V lost 3 bases and J lost 4 bases. The germline gives CDR1 LNHDA, CDR2 SQIVND (reference sequence). This CDR3 contains 15 residues. The CDR3 spells CASSIGLAAYNEQFF. CDR3 coding DNA: TGTGCCAGTAGTATTGGCCTAGCGGCATACAATGAGCAGTTCTTC.

This chain connects TRBV7-3 to TRBJ2-3; TRBD2 aligns across 7 bases. The junction had 15 bases not matched to a gene; V was cut back by 1 base and J by 8 bases. Germline lookup yields CDR1 SGHTA and CDR2 FQGTGA. The CDR3 runs to 17 residues. The CDR3 reads CASSLRGSGAQRSTQYF. The CDR3 DNA reads TGTGCCAGCAGCTTAAGGGGGAGCGGGGCACAACGGAGTACGCAGTATTTT. The whole variable domain, filled in from reference TRBV7-3 and TRBJ2-3, reads GAGVSQTPSNKVTEKGKYVELRCDPISGHTALYWYRQSLGQGPEFLIYFQGTGAADDSGLPNDRFFAVRPEGSVSTLKIQRTERGDSAVYLCASSLRGSGAQRSTQYFGPGTRLTVL.

The chain carries TRBV28 and TRBJ2-3; D is perhaps TRBD1 (6 bases). CDR3 size: 14 residues. The germline gives CDR1 MDHEN, CDR2 SYDVKM. The V and J ends lost 5 bases and 2 bases respectively, with 11 bases between them. CDR3 in DNA: TGTGCCAGCAGTAAGGACAGAAACACAGATACGCAGTATTTT. Its protein product is CASSKDRNTDTQYF.

Only one count was recorded for this clone. An end of the junction does not agree with germline; a read error may underlie this. Within the sample, other DNA sequences also encode this same CDR3. This chain connects TRBV18 to TRBJ1-5, with TRBD1 matching over 9 bases. The CDR3 is made up of 14 amino acids. Germline CDR1 and CDR2: KGHSH and LQKENI. As DNA, the CDR3 is TGCGCCAGCTCACCCGAGACAGGGGGTCAGCCCCAGCATTTT. This gives the protein CASSPETGGQPQHF.

This clone appeared a few times. At the DNA level, this CDR3 is encoded by other sequences in the same sample as well. The chain carries TRBV4-2 and TRBJ1-4, with 8 bases lining up with TRBD1. The trim removed 2 bases at V and 0 bases at J, leaving 2 bases unmatched. Looked up from germline, CDR1 is LGHNA and CDR2 is YNFKEQ. The CDR3 has 16 amino acids. The CDR3 spells CASSQTQGATNEKLFF. Here the CDR3 DNA reads TGTGCCAGCAGCCAAACACAGGGGGCAACTAATGAAAAACTGTTTTTT.

The rearrangement joins TRBV2 to TRBJ1-2, with a tentative D call TRBD1 (6 bases). CDR3 length equals 13 residues. Trimming took 8 bases from V and 3 from J, leaving 13 bases between them. Per germline, CDR1 SNHLY and CDR2 FYNNEI. The CDR3 sequence is CASSEDRYYGYTF. For the CDR3, the DNA is TGTGCCAGCTCTGAGGACAGATACTATGGCTACACCTTC.

The rearrangement uses TRBV6-5 and TRBJ1-6, with a weak D call TRBD1 (6 bases). This CDR3 is built from 14 residues. The V and J ends lost 6 bases and 4 bases respectively, with 10 bases between them. Germline CDR1 MNHEY, CDR2 SVGAGI. The CDR3 DNA is TGTGCCAGCAGGAGGACAGAGTATAATTCACCCCTCCACTTT. Its translation is CASRRTEYNSPLHF.

V and J are TRBV7-8 and TRBJ2-5, with 10 bases lining up with TRBD2. CDR1 is SGHVS and CDR2 is FQNEAQ in the germline V gene. CDR3 length equals 16 residues. V lost 2 bases, J lost 1 base, and 4 bases stayed unmatched. This CDR3 reads CASSLSLAGAQETQYF. Here the CDR3 DNA reads TGTGCCAGCAGCTTAAGTCTAGCGGGGGCCCAAGAGACCCAGTACTTC.

This chain joins TRBV28 and TRBJ1-4; D is ambiguous. The CDR3 has 12 residues. Germline V lookup: CDR1 MDHEN, CDR2 SYDVKM. V shed 5 bases and J shed 6 bases, with 7 bases lying between them. CDR3 residues: CASSPSHEKLFF. The CDR3 DNA is TGTGCCAGCAGTCCCTCCCATGAAAAACTGTTTTTT.